One sample yielded the 28 T cell receptor beta chains listed below, sequenced in a study of cytomegalovirus exposure and HLA in healthy donors. The PCR had 60 Vbeta and 13 Jbeta primers. The repertoire was sequenced with immunoSEQ multiplex PCR; TCRdb's copy has only in-frame clones and lacks some. The sample contains around 130,000 clones, approximately 81% of which appear only once. Sample: PBMCs. These receptors came from a man between 18 and 29 years old in good health and CMV-seronegative.

This clone was seen only a few times. This rearrangement joins TRBV11-3 to TRBJ2-1, with a weak D call TRBD2 (6 bases). Per germline, CDR1 SGHNT and CDR2 YENEEA. This CDR3 region has 15 residues. The V end lost 5 bases, the J end lost 9 bases, and 20 bases lay between the germline ends. CDR3: CASSPNREILSEQFF. The DNA of the CDR3 is TGTGCCAGCAGCCCCAACCGGGAGATCCTTAGTGAGCAGTTCTTC. Together with reference TRBV11-3 and TRBJ2-1, the CDR3 gives the full variable domain: EAGVVQSPRYKIIEKKQPVAFWCNPISGHNTLYWYLQNLGQGPELLIRYENEEAVDDSQLPKDRFSAERLKGVDSTLKIQPAELGDSAVYLCASSPNREILSEQFFGPGTRLTVL.

The chain recombines TRBV5-1 with TRBJ2-5; 8 bases align to TRBD1. The DNA end is a closer match to TRBJ2-7, so the J assignment may be wrong. Germline assignment: CDR1 SGHRS and CDR2 YFSETQ. The CDR3 contains 14 residues. This CDR3 is CASSSGTGPYEQYF. The CDR3 region has the DNA TGCGCCAGCAGCTCAGGGACAGGTCCCTACGAGCAGTACTTC.

The chain carries TRBV5-6 and TRBJ2-1, with 13 bases fitting TRBD2. Trimming took 4 bases from V and 9 from J; bases not matched to a gene: 13. Germline-derived CDR1 and CDR2 are SGHDT and YYEEEE. This CDR3 spans 17 amino acids. CDR3 protein: CASSAFRTSGRMSEQFF. The CDR3 DNA reads as TGTGCCAGCAGCGCCTTTCGGACTAGCGGGAGAATGAGTGAGCAGTTCTTC.

V usage is TRBV28 and J usage is TRBJ2-1; TRBD2 matches at 9 bases. CDR1 is MDHEN and CDR2 is SYDVKM in the germline V gene. This CDR3 region has 16 residues. V shed 2 bases and J 6 bases; nucleotides not matched to a gene: 8. DNA for the CDR3: TGTGCCAGCAGTTTAATTGTCGCGGGAGGGGTCAATGAGCAGTTCTTC. Its protein is CASSLIVAGGVNEQFF.

The chain uses TRBV6-1 and TRBJ2-2; the D is unclear. V was trimmed by 1 base and J by 7 bases, leaving 7 bases between them. The length of the CDR3 is 13 residues. CDR1 is MNHNS, CDR2 SASEGT, per germline. CDR3 residues: CASSEVEIGELFF. CDR3 coding DNA: TGTGCCAGCAGTGAAGTAGAGATCGGGGAGCTGTTTTTT.

The genes are TRBV19 and TRBJ2-7, with 12 positions matching TRBD2. The CDR3 covers 19 residues. The germline V gene has CDR1 LNHDA and CDR2 SQIVND (reference sequence). V lost 6 bases and J lost 1; bases outside the gene matches: 16. CDR3 loop: CASRRTSGRPQRRSYEQYF. The CDR3 bases are TGTGCCAGTAGGCGAACTAGCGGGAGGCCGCAGAGGAGATCCTACGAGCAGTACTTC.

The rearrangement links TRBV6-1 to TRBJ2-1, with TRBD2 matching 13 bases. After removal of 10 bases from V and 9 bases from J, the junction contained 6 bases not matched to a gene. CDR3 length equals 13 residues. The V gene's germline CDR1 is MNHNS and CDR2 SASEGT. The CDR3, as DNA: TGTGCCACCACGTGGACTAGCGGGAGTGAGCAGTTCTTC. Translated: CATTWTSGSEQFF.

This CDR3 reads CASSLTSGEGHEQFF. The CDR3 DNA sequence: TGTGCCAGCAGCTTAACTAGCGGGGAAGGACATGAGCAGTTCTTC. The rearrangement links TRBV7-3 to TRBJ2-1, with 8 bases lining up with TRBD2. The CDR3 covers 15 residues. Per germline, CDR1 SGHTA and CDR2 FQGTGA. V lost 0 bases and J lost 8; bases outside the gene matches: 6.

The gene calls are TRBV7-9 and TRBJ2-1; TRBD2 agrees at 13 bases. Germline V gene data show CDR1 as SEHNR and CDR2 as FQNEAQ (reference sequence). The CDR3 spans 16 residues. With V trimmed by 3 bases and J by 8 bases, 7 bases remained unmatched. This chain's CDR3 is CASSFGPGLAGYEQFF. CDR3 DNA: TGTGCCAGCAGCTTCGGTCCGGGACTAGCGGGATATGAGCAGTTCTTC.

J is TRBJ1-1 and V is TRBV9; 8 positions agree with TRBD1. The CDR3 covers 12 residues. Germline CDR1 is SGDLS and CDR2 is YYNGEE. V lost 7 bases, J lost 4 bases, and 3 bases stayed unmatched. DNA of the CDR3: TGTGCCAGCGGACAGGGAGCCACTGAAGCTTTCTTT. This encodes CASGQGATEAFF.

The rearrangement uses TRBV13 and TRBJ2-7, with 10 bases lining up with TRBD1. J gave up 5 bases and V 5 bases, and 6 bases lay outside the gene matches. The CDR3 loop spans 14 amino acids. Per the germline V gene, CDR1 is PRHDT and CDR2 is FYEKMQ (reference sequence). The CDR3 loop is CASSPGTGVHEQYF. The CDR3, as DNA: TGTGCCAGCAGCCCTGGGACAGGGGTCCACGAGCAGTACTTC.

The chain carries TRBV4-3 and TRBJ2-7, with 11 bases that match TRBD2. After removal of 4 bases from V and 4 bases from J, the junction contained 12 bases not matched to a gene. The germline V gene has CDR1 LGHNA and CDR2 YSLEER. This CDR3 has 17 amino acids. The CDR3 DNA follows: TGCGCCAGCAGCCTGGGGACTAGCGGCAGGAGGTTGTACGAGCAGTACTTC. This codes for CASSLGTSGRRLYEQYF.

There are a few counts of this clone. The CDR3 sequence: CASSQSRGGVYGYTF. DNA for the CDR3: TGCGCCAGCAGCCAAAGCCGGGGGGGGGTCTATGGCTACACCTTC. The gene calls are TRBV4-3 and TRBJ1-2, with D possibly being TRBD1 (5 bases). The V gene lost 2 bases and the J gene lost 4 bases, with 14 bases spanning the gap. Germline V lookup: CDR1 LGHNA, CDR2 YSLEER. The CDR3 length is 15 residues.

This chain connects TRBV7-3 to TRBJ1-6; 7 bases align to TRBD1. V dropped 1 base and J dropped 7; count of bases not matched to a gene: 7. This CDR3 is built from 16 residues. From germline, CDR1 is SGHTA and CDR2 FQGTGA. This chain's CDR3 is CASSLSPTGENSPLHF. The DNA for the CDR3 is TGTGCCAGCAGCTTAAGCCCCACAGGGGAAAATTCACCCCTCCACTTT.

The gene calls are TRBV6-5 and TRBJ2-1; 10 positions agree with TRBD1. The CDR3 length is 14 residues. The germline V gene has CDR1 MNHEY and CDR2 SVGAGI. V shed 4 bases and J 7 bases; nucleotides not matched to a gene: 4. CDR3 DNA sequence: TGTGCCAGCAGTTGGGGGACAGGGGTAAATGAGCAGTTCTTC. Amino acid sequence: CASSWGTGVNEQFF.

Written as DNA, the CDR3 is TGTGCCAGCTCAATACGACAGGGGGACACTGAAGCTTTCTTT. Residues: CASSIRQGDTEAFF. This chain connects TRBV18 to TRBJ1-1, with 9 bases matching TRBD1. CDR1 and CDR2 (germline): KGHSH, LQKENI. CDR3 length equals 14 residues. The J segment lost 3 bases and the V segment lost 5 bases, leaving 4 bases of the junction unmatched.

The chain combines TRBV10-1 with TRBJ2-1; D might be TRBD1 (5 bases). Germline assignment: CDR1 WNHNN and CDR2 SYGVQD (reference sequence). The length of the CDR3 is 13 residues. Trimming shortened V by 6 bases and J by 1 base, and 7 bases separated the two germline ends. This chain's CDR3 is CASRTESYNEQFF. Written as DNA, the CDR3 is TGCGCCAGCAGGACAGAGTCCTACAATGAGCAGTTCTTC.

This clone was seen just once. The chain combines TRBV28 with TRBJ1-5; no clear D gene. V lost 5 bases and J lost 4, with 12 bases in between. The CDR3 contains 14 residues. CDR1 MDHEN and CDR2 SYDVKM come from the germline V gene. CDR3 DNA sequence: TGTGCCAGCAGTCCCCCACAGAGAAATCAGCCCCAGCATTTT. Its protein is CASSPPQRNQPQHF.

This clone was detected only a few times. The CDR3: CASKLAGGYNEQFF. DNA for the CDR3: TGTGCCAGCAAATTAGCGGGAGGGTACAATGAGCAGTTCTTC. This sequence joins TRBV6-5 and TRBJ2-1, with 11 positions matching TRBD2. The V gene end was trimmed by 7 bases and the J gene end by 4 bases; junction bases not matched to a gene: 3. Germline assignment: CDR1 MNHEY and CDR2 SVGAGI. The CDR3 is 14 amino acids.

Only one count was recorded for this clone. The chain uses TRBV6-6 and TRBJ2-5; 10 nucleotides agree with TRBD2. The CDR3 consists of 15 residues. Germline CDR1 and CDR2: MNHNY and SVGAGI (reference sequence). V was clipped by 2 bases and J by 2 bases; unmatched bases: 2. CDR3 residues: CASSYPTSGQETQYF. The CDR3, as DNA: TGTGCCAGCAGTTACCCGACTAGCGGGCAAGAGACCCAGTACTTC.

The chain links TRBV25-1 to TRBJ1-2; D possibly corresponds to TRBD1 (5 bases). Germline V CDR1 and CDR2: MGHDK, SYGVNS. The CDR3 has 15 residues. Trimming shortened V by 7 bases and J by 2 bases, and 17 bases separated the two germline ends. CDR3: CASTEVGGANYGYTF. The CDR3 nucleotides are TGTGCCAGCACCGAAGTGGGGGGAGCGAACTATGGCTACACCTTC.

The chain couples TRBV5-4 to TRBJ2-3; TRBD2 agrees at 11 bases. Germline trimming cut 4 bases from V and 9 bases from J; bases unmatched to any gene: 16. The CDR3 is 17 residues long. Germline loops: CDR1 SGHNT, CDR2 YYREEE (reference sequence). CDR3 in DNA: TGTGCCAGCAGCGGGGCCCTTCGCACTAGCGGGAGAGACACGCAGTATTTT. Translation: CASSGALRTSGRDTQYF.

The chain combines TRBV30 with TRBJ1-4; no reliable D call. The CDR3 is 13 amino acids. The germline V gene has CDR1 GTSNPN and CDR2 SVGIG (reference sequence). V lost 2 bases to trimming and J lost 6 bases, with 10 bases between them. The CDR3 bases are TGTGCCTGGAGTCCCGTTTCGGATGAAAAACTGTTTTTT. It codes for CAWSPVSDEKLFF. Variable domain in full (rest from reference TRBV30 and TRBJ1-4): SQTIHQWPATLVQPVGSPLSLECTVEGTSNPNLYWYRQAAGRGLQLLFYSVGIGQISSEVPQNLSASRPQDRQFILSSKKLLLSDSGFYLCAWSPVSDEKLFFGSGTQLSVL.

The chain uses TRBV2 and TRBJ2-2, with no clear D. V was clipped by 5 bases and J by 8 bases, with 12 bases between them. The CDR3 consists of 13 residues. Germline loops: CDR1 SNHLY, CDR2 FYNNEI. CDR3 DNA: TGTGCCAGCAGTCCGCCTGCGCCTGGGGAGCTGTTTTTT. This codes for CASSPPAPGELFF.

This clone was picked up a small number of times. This rearrangement joins TRBV5-4 to TRBJ1-1, with D possibly TRBD1 on 6 matching bases. The CDR3 covers 14 residues. Trimming pared 4 bases from V and 0 bases from J, leaving 10 bases between. Germline V CDR1 and CDR2: SGHNT, YYREEE (reference sequence). CDR3 residues: CASSVQGVNTEAFF. CDR3 coding DNA: TGTGCCAGCAGCGTACAGGGCGTGAACACTGAAGCTTTCTTT.

The chain combines TRBV2 with TRBJ2-3, with D perhaps TRBD1 (5 bases). V gave up 8 bases and J gave up 2 bases, with 23 bases separating them. The germline gives CDR1 SNHLY, CDR2 FYNNEI. This CDR3 contains 17 residues. The CDR3: CASCRSLETGLTDTQYF. Written as DNA, the CDR3 is TGTGCCAGCTGCAGAAGCCTTGAAACAGGTCTCACAGATACGCAGTATTTT.

The rearrangement joins TRBV10-3 to TRBJ1-1; 8 positions agree with TRBD1. Trimming cost V 6 bases and J 3 bases; bases outside gene matches: 6. This CDR3 is built from 14 residues. CDR1 ENHRY and CDR2 SYGVKD come from the germline V gene. CDR3: CAISLNRGDTEAFF. CDR3 DNA sequence: TGTGCCATCAGCCTTAACAGGGGGGACACTGAAGCTTTCTTT.

The V call is TRBV27, the J call TRBJ2-5, with D perhaps matching TRBD2 (6 bases). CDR1 MNHEY and CDR2 SMNVEV come from the germline V gene (reference sequence). This CDR3 region has 16 residues. V dropped 8 bases and J dropped 5 bases, with 24 bases sitting between them. The CDR3 here is CASWDPTRGKSETQYF. The CDR3, as DNA: TGTGCCAGCTGGGACCCGACTAGAGGCAAAAGTGAGACCCAGTACTTC.